The 25 T cell receptor beta chains given below trace back to one sample, sequenced in a study of T-cell memory formation after mild COVID-19. TCRdb itself ran the 5' RACE reads through MiXCR, one entry per CDR3 protein. This sample has 300,000 to 400,000 distinct CDR3 sequences, with roughly 15% found just once. The sequenced material came from PBMCs or a T cell subset sorted from them (not recorded which). These receptors all stem from a man younger than 30 who had mild COVID-19 (a few samples of this study predate the infection). Cell type and time point are not known.

The V call is TRBV6-6, the J call TRBJ2-5, with TRBD2 matching 7 bases. Per the germline V gene, CDR1 is MNHNY and CDR2 is SVGAGI (reference sequence). V was clipped by 10 bases and J by 1 base; unmatched bases: 6. CDR3 size: 13 residues. The CDR3 loop reads CATSGAVQETQYF. The CDR3, as DNA: TGTGCCACCAGCGGGGCTGTCCAAGAGACCCAGTACTTC.

Only one count was recorded for this clonotype. The genes are TRBV2 and TRBJ1-1, with a tentative D call TRBD1 (6 bases). The CDR3 length is 14 residues. CDR1 is SNHLY, CDR2 FYNNEI, per germline. The V gene lost 7 bases and the J gene lost 3 bases, with 15 bases spanning the gap. CDR3 protein: CASTQEGGDTEAFF. CDR3 bases: TGTGCCAGCACCCAGGAAGGGGGGGACACTGAAGCTTTCTTT. Full variable domain (missing parts from reference TRBV2 and TRBJ1-1): EPEVTQTPSHQVTQMGQEVILRCVPISNHLYFYWYRQILGQKVEFLVSFYNNEISEKSEIFDDQFSVERPDGSNFTLKIRSTKLEDSAMYFCASTQEGGDTEAFFGQGTRLTVV.

The chain combines TRBV27 with TRBJ1-1; the D is unclear. V gave up 3 bases and J gave up 8 bases, with 16 bases separating them. Germline V gene lookup returns CDR1 MNHEY and CDR2 SMNVEV (reference sequence). The length of the CDR3 is 14 residues. CDR3 sequence: CASSFKSIGKEAFF. CDR3 coding DNA: TGTGCCAGCAGTTTTAAGTCGATCGGCAAGGAAGCTTTCTTT.

This chain uses TRBV21-1 with TRBJ2-7. Near its end, the DNA agrees better with TRBJ2-1, so the J call may be wrong. TRBV21-1 is recorded as a pseudogene. The CDR3 covers 15 residues. Here the CDR3 DNA reads TGTGCCAGCAGCAATTCGGGTGTCACAAACAATGAGCAGTTCTTC. This gives the protein CASSNSGVTNNEQFF.

The table lists this clonotype with a few counts. V gene TRBV6-5 combines with J gene TRBJ2-3; 9 bases are a match to TRBD2. In germline, CDR1 is MNHEY, CDR2 SVGAGI. The trim removed 0 bases at V and 3 bases at J, leaving 4 bases unmatched. The CDR3 loop spans 16 amino acids. CDR3 region: CASSYSGGGVTDTQYF. CDR3 nucleotide sequence: TGTGCCAGCAGTTACTCGGGCGGGGGGGTAACAGATACGCAGTATTTT.

The chain joins TRBV7-2 to TRBJ1-2; 8 bases are shared with TRBD1. CDR3 length: 15 amino acids. CDR1 and CDR2 (germline): SGHTA, FQGNSA. V lost 4 bases to trimming and J lost 6 bases; unmatched junction nucleotides: 10. CDR3 coding DNA: TGTGCCAGCAGCTCCCGGACAGGGCCCCCCGATGGCTACACCTTC. It specifies CASSSRTGPPDGYTF.

The chain has TRBV4-1 and TRBJ2-1; 10 nucleotides align to TRBD2. This CDR3 is 14 amino acids long. Per germline, CDR1 MGHRA and CDR2 YSYEKL. J lost 10 bases, V lost 6 bases, and 9 bases had no gene match. The DNA of the CDR3 is TGCGCCAGCAGACTAGCGGGGTCCCCTCAGGAGCAGTTCTTC. As protein: CASRLAGSPQEQFF.

This clonotype was counted a few times. The chain is built from TRBV27 and TRBJ2-5; 9 bases match TRBD1. CDR3 size: 17 residues. The V gene end was trimmed by 5 bases and the J gene end by 0 bases; junction bases not matched to a gene: 10. CDR1 MNHEY and CDR2 SMNVEV come from the germline V gene (reference sequence). This CDR3 is CASSTRGDRAYQETQYF. In nucleotides, the CDR3 is TGTGCCAGCAGTACCCGGGGGGACAGGGCGTACCAAGAGACCCAGTACTTC.

The genes are TRBV6-2 or TRBV6-3 and TRBJ1-5; no clear D gene. Germline CDR1 MNHEY, CDR2 SVGEGT. The CDR3 is 14 residues long. Trimming cost V 6 bases and J 5 bases, with 14 bases left between them. The CDR3 is CASSDPVNYQPQHF. CDR3 in DNA: TGTGCCAGCAGCGACCCCGTTAATTATCAGCCCCAGCATTTT.

This clonotype was counted ten times or more. The chain recombines TRBV7-7 with TRBJ2-5; no clear D gene. Deletions cut 3 bases from V and 5 bases from J, with 10 bases between. Germline CDR1 and CDR2: SSHAT and FNYEAQ (reference sequence). The length of the CDR3 is 13 residues. CDR3 DNA: TGTGCCAGCAGCTTGACCACAACGGAGACCCAGTACTTC. It codes for CASSLTTTETQYF.

This clonotype appeared a few times. The chain uses TRBV28 and TRBJ1-6; 7 nucleotides align to TRBD1. V lost 3 bases and J lost 13; bases outside the gene matches: 12. Germline CDR1 is MDHEN and CDR2 is SYDVKM. This CDR3 region has 15 residues. CDR3 protein: CASSLSTGVTAPLHF. Written as DNA, the CDR3 is TGTGCCAGCAGTTTGTCCACAGGGGTCACGGCGCCCCTCCACTTT. The whole variable domain, filled in from reference TRBV28 and TRBJ1-6, reads DVKVTQSSRYLVKRTGEKVFLECVQDMDHENMFWYRQDPGLGLRLIYFSYDVKMKEKGDIPEGYSVSREKKERFSLILESASTNQTSMYLCASSLSTGVTAPLHFGNGTRLTVT.

The chain recombines TRBV7-2 with TRBJ2-1; D is ambiguous. This CDR3 region has 13 residues. Deletions cut 2 bases from V and 5 bases from J, with 7 bases between. Germline V lookup: CDR1 SGHTA, CDR2 FQGNSA. CDR3 loop: CASSLLSDNEQFF. The DNA of the CDR3 is TGTGCCAGCAGCTTATTGTCGGACAATGAGCAGTTCTTC.

This sequence joins TRBV5-1 and TRBJ1-1; D call uncertain. Germline V gene data show CDR1 as SGHRS and CDR2 as YFSETQ. The CDR3 covers 14 residues. Between the trimmed V and J ends, which lost 0 bases and 8 bases, there was a span of 14 bases. The CDR3 sequence: CASSLGDRPVEAFF. Here the CDR3 DNA reads TGCGCCAGCAGCTTGGGAGATCGGCCCGTCGAAGCTTTCTTT. Full variable domain (missing parts from reference TRBV5-1 and TRBJ1-1): KAGVTQTPRYLIKTRGQQVTLSCSPISGHRSVSWYQQTPGQGLQFLFEYFSETQRNKGNFPGRFSGRQFSNSRSEMNVSTLELGDSALYLCASSLGDRPVEAFFGQGTRLTVV.

This clonotype showed up just a few times. The chain carries TRBV7-6 and TRBJ2-2, with D possibly matching TRBD2 (5 bases). V shed 4 bases and J shed 6 bases, with 9 bases lying between them. The CDR3 length is 13 residues. CDR1 is SGHVS, CDR2 FNYEAQ, per germline. For the CDR3, the DNA is TGTGCCAGCAGCTATTATAGCGCCGGGGAGCTGTTTTTT. Translated, it gives CASSYYSAGELFF.

The sample holds a few counts of this clonotype. The rearrangement links TRBV28 to TRBJ2-5; 7 bases are shared with TRBD2. V lost 4 bases to trimming and J lost 5 bases; unmatched junction nucleotides: 16. Germline V gives CDR1 MDHEN, CDR2 SYDVKM. This CDR3 contains 17 residues. In nucleotides, the CDR3 is TGTGCCAGCAGTTCCAGGGTGGGGAGGGTTGATAGGGAGACCCAGTACTTC. Its translation is CASSSRVGRVDRETQYF.

The rearrangement uses TRBV5-1 and TRBJ2-1; D tentatively fits TRBD1 or TRBD2 (6 bases each). Germline-derived CDR1 and CDR2 are SGHRS and YFSETQ. The CDR3 is 17 residues long. V was pared by 2 bases and J by 3 bases, with 18 bases between. CDR3 bases: TGCGCCAGCAGCTTAGGTGTGGGGGGCCCGATCTACAATGAGCAGTTCTTC. Translation: CASSLGVGGPIYNEQFF.

This chain connects TRBV7-3 to TRBJ1-1; TRBD1 agrees at 7 bases. The CDR3 is 13 amino acids. Looked up from germline, CDR1 is SGHTA and CDR2 is FQGTGA. After removal of 5 bases from V and 3 bases from J, the junction contained 3 bases not matched to a gene. CDR3 nucleotides: TGTGCCAGCAGCCGGGACAGCGACACTGAAGCTTTCTTT. Translating it yields CASSRDSDTEAFF.

This clonotype was seen a few times. V is TRBV12-3 or TRBV12-4 and J is TRBJ2-3, with TRBD2 matching over 9 bases. The CDR3 totals 16 residues. The V gene end was trimmed by 8 bases and the J gene end by 5 bases; junction bases not matched to a gene: 14. CDR3 loop: CASARGLAGNRDTQYF. In DNA, the CDR3 is TGTGCCAGCGCCAGAGGCCTAGCGGGGAATCGAGATACGCAGTATTTT.

This clonotype was detected ten times or more. J is TRBJ2-3 and V is TRBV28; D may be TRBD2 (6 bases). The CDR3 totals 16 residues. The germline V gene encodes CDR1 MDHEN and CDR2 SYDVKM. Trimming shortened V by 5 bases and J by 8 bases, and 23 bases separated the two germline ends. DNA of the CDR3: TGTGCCAGCAGTCCCCCGGGAGTACGAAGTCCGGGTACGCAGTATTTT. This encodes CASSPPGVRSPGTQYF.

J is TRBJ1-1 and V is TRBV6-5; D remains unclear. V was trimmed by 0 bases and J by 0 bases, leaving 8 bases between them. CDR3 length: 15 amino acids. Germline V lookup: CDR1 MNHEY, CDR2 SVGAGI. Here the CDR3 reads CASSYSMVVNTEAFF. The CDR3, as DNA: TGTGCCAGCAGTTACTCGATGGTAGTGAACACTGAAGCTTTCTTT.

This sequence joins TRBV6-1 and TRBJ1-6; no definite D call. CDR1 and CDR2 (germline): MNHNS, SASEGT. This CDR3 region has 16 residues. The V and J ends lost 2 bases and 4 bases respectively, with 12 bases between them. This CDR3 is CASSETGIPYNSPLHF. DNA for the CDR3: TGTGCCAGCAGTGAAACTGGGATTCCTTATAATTCACCCCTCCACTTT.

This clonotype was picked up many times. The rearrangement uses TRBV27 and TRBJ2-2; 9 bases match TRBD2. The CDR3 is 15 residues long. Germline V gives CDR1 MNHEY, CDR2 SMNVEV (reference sequence). V dropped 2 bases and J dropped 4; count of bases not matched to a gene: 2. This CDR3 reads CASSLSGGITGELFF. For the CDR3, the DNA is TGTGCCAGCAGTTTAAGCGGGGGGATCACCGGGGAGCTGTTTTTT.

The chain combines TRBV7-2 with TRBJ2-2, with a possible D match to TRBD1 (6 bases). Germline CDR1 SGHTA, CDR2 FQGNSA. V gave up 5 bases and J gave up 6 bases, with 13 bases separating them. This CDR3 is 14 amino acids long. DNA for the CDR3: TGTGCCAGCAGCGACACAGGGTTCGCCGGGGAGCTGTTTTTT. Its translation is CASSDTGFAGELFF. Together with reference TRBV7-2 and TRBJ2-2, the CDR3 gives the full variable domain: GAGVSQSPSNKVTEKGKDVELRCDPISGHTALYWYRQSLGQGLEFLIYFQGNSAPDKSGLPSDRFSAERTGGSVSTLTIQRTQQEDSAVYLCASSDTGFAGELFFGEGSRLTVL.

This sequence joins TRBV5-5 and TRBJ1-1; D is possibly TRBD1 (5 bases). Germline V gives CDR1 SGHKS, CDR2 YYEKEE (reference sequence). Trimming shortened V by 2 bases and J by 7 bases, and 18 bases separated the two germline ends. This CDR3 has 15 residues. The CDR3 DNA reads TGTGCCAGCAGCTTAACCTTCGGGACGGGAAATGAAGCTTTCTTT. This encodes CASSLTFGTGNEAFF.

This clonotype was seen a few times. The chain is built from TRBV10-3 and TRBJ2-5; D unclear. The V gene lost 0 bases and the J gene lost 6 bases, with 8 bases spanning the gap. The CDR3 is made up of 13 amino acids. CDR1 is ENHRY, CDR2 SYGVKD, per germline. This chain's CDR3 is CAISESIGQTQYF. The DNA of the CDR3 is TGTGCCATCAGTGAGTCGATTGGACAGACCCAGTACTTC.